The clone carrying this T cell receptor (beta chain) showed up just once. The antigen remains unidentified. V lost 1 base, J lost 3 bases, and 13 bases lay in between. Germline V gene data show CDR1 as MNHEY and CDR2 as SVGAGI. The CDR3 loop spans 15 amino acids. The sample originates from a study of blood T cells in healthy people across ages. Overall study findings and caveats: When set beside aged donors, long-lived donors presented more naive CD4+ cells and higher diversity. Measured against age, TCR beta diversity per million T cells decreased in a roughly linear manner.

Combining a sample-barcoded 5' primer with a J-beta primer mix, a second PCR ran for about 7 to 12 cycles. Through a template-switch adaptor with 12 random nucleotides, each cDNA molecule received a tag. One entry per CDR3 protein results from TCRdb running MiXCR on the 5' RACE reads. The sample has about 780,000 distinct CDR3 sequences; less than 60% are singletons. The genes are TRBV6-5 and TRBJ2-7; D might be TRBD1 (6 bases). The receptor's source is a man older than 75 in good health. The source material was blood. DNA for the CDR3: TGTGCCAGCAGTTACTTGCCTCAGGGGAACTACGAGCAGTACTTC. Protein sequence: CASSYLPQGNYEQYF.